The sequence of this T cell receptor beta chain was determined in a study of metastatic and nonmetastatic thyroid tumors. V was shortened by 4 bases and J by 3 bases, with 13 bases between the two germline ends. CDR3 length: 13 amino acids. Looked up from germline, CDR1 is DFQATT and CDR2 is SNEGSKA (reference sequence). Among the patients, none had received any treatment before thyroid surgery. TCRdb re-called clones from the PCR reads using MiXCR. The sample records about 32,000 clones, around 20% being singletons. This clone was recorded a few times. The chain uses TRBV20-1 and TRBJ2-7; D gene unclear. The TCR was taken from a female donor with papillary thyroid cancer or a benign thyroid nodule (not recorded which). Some clones in this sample may be carry-over from other donors' samples. The sequenced sample consisted of blood. Here the CDR3 reads CSAKGASDYEQYF. The CDR3, as DNA: TGCAGTGCTAAGGGCGCCTCCGACTACGAGCAGTACTTC.